Shown below are 8 T cell receptor beta chains from a single sample sequenced in a study of radiation and T cells in renal cell carcinoma. Produced via immunoSEQ multiplex PCR; TCRdb's table is partial and in-frame only. The repertoire holds about 150,000 clones, with around 88% as singletons. Indicated time point: blood 4 weeks post-SBRT, at nephrectomy. Regarding treatment: 15 Gy SBRT to primary tumor, nephrectomy 4 weeks later. The specimen was blood, collected from a patient whose treatment included radiotherapy and nephrectomy. The receptor source for this set is a woman aged 45 to 65 with renal cell carcinoma.

The chain combines TRBV15 with TRBJ2-7; D gene uncertain. CDR1 and CDR2 (germline): LNHNV, YYDKDF (reference sequence). The V and J ends lost 5 bases and 13 bases respectively, with 21 bases between them. The CDR3 has 13 residues. In nucleotides, the CDR3 is TGTGCCACCAGCGCCTATACTCCGGGCGCCCCATACTTC. Translation: CATSAYTPGAPYF.

This chain joins TRBV9 and TRBJ1-5; D unresolved. The CDR3 is 13 amino acids. Germline loops: CDR1 SGDLS, CDR2 YYNGEE. Trimming cost V 2 bases and J 5 bases, with 8 bases left between them. The CDR3 sequence is CASSVAPDQPQHF. CDR3 DNA: TGTGCCAGCAGCGTCGCCCCCGATCAGCCCCAGCATTTT.

The rearrangement uses TRBV6-1 and TRBJ2-7; TRBD1 matches at 11 bases. Unmatched junction bases numbered 6, after V lost 8 bases and J lost 3 bases. Per germline, CDR1 MNHNS and CDR2 SASEGT. The CDR3 length is 14 residues. DNA of the CDR3: TGTGCCAGCGCTCGGACAGGGGGCATCTACGAGCAGTACTTC. As protein: CASARTGGIYEQYF.

This clone was counted once. The gene calls are TRBV7-9 and TRBJ2-2; 7 nucleotides match TRBD1. This CDR3 spans 15 amino acids. The V gene's germline CDR1 is SEHNR and CDR2 FQNEAQ (reference sequence). V lost 3 bases to trimming and J lost 3 bases; unmatched junction nucleotides: 4. Written as DNA, the CDR3 is TGTGCCAGCAGCTTGAGGGGGCGATACACCGGGGAGCTGTTTTTT. It yields the protein CASSLRGRYTGELFF.

The rearrangement joins TRBV5-4 to TRBJ1-2; D is undetermined. The length of the CDR3 is 13 residues. Germline CDR1 reads SGHNT; CDR2 reads YYREEE (reference sequence). Trimming removed 8 bases at V and 1 base at J, with 12 bases between. In nucleotides, the CDR3 is TGTGCCAGTTCTGACATCCTTAACTATGGCTACACCTTC. It encodes CASSDILNYGYTF.

This clone was seen a few times. The rearrangement uses TRBV9 and TRBJ1-1, with D perhaps matching TRBD1 (5 bases). Deletions cut 3 bases from V and 2 bases from J, with 11 bases between. This CDR3 is 14 amino acids long. The germline gives CDR1 SGDLS, CDR2 YYNGEE. CDR3 region: CASSAVRDNTEAFF. Here the CDR3 DNA reads TGTGCCAGCAGCGCCGTCAGGGATAACACTGAAGCTTTCTTT.

The genes are TRBV5-8 and TRBJ2-1, with D possibly being TRBD1 or TRBD2 (6 bases each). CDR1 is SGHTS and CDR2 is YDEGEE in the germline V gene. V lost 8 bases, J lost 5 bases, and 14 bases lay in between. This CDR3 has 13 residues. CDR3 nucleotides: TGTGCCAGATCCGGAGGGGGGAACAATGAGCAGTTCTTC. Translated: CARSGGGNNEQFF.

The chain is built from TRBV19 and TRBJ2-1; 13 positions match TRBD2. This CDR3 has 15 residues. Germline V CDR1 and CDR2: LNHDA, SQIVND (reference sequence). The V gene end was trimmed by 5 bases and the J gene end by 8 bases; junction bases not matched to a gene: 6. The CDR3 DNA is TGTGCCAGTAGTCAGGGACTAGCGGGGTTTCATGAGCAGTTCTTC. It encodes CASSQGLAGFHEQFF.